The entry below describes one TCR beta chain. Its antigen is undetermined. This sample is part of a study of beta chain features in type 1 diabetes. Study-wide findings and caveats: In comparison with healthy donors, patients had naive, central memory and Treg TCRB repertoires that appeared more similar. VDJ junctions in type 1 diabetes patients carried more deletions and fewer insertions.

This CDR3 has 15 residues. V shed 4 bases, J shed 4 bases, and the junction held 10 bases outside the gene matches. Looked up from germline, CDR1 is SGHRS and CDR2 is YFSETQ. The entirety of the isolated RNA underwent reverse transcription, so expressed TCRB transcripts were sequenced. Sequencing was performed with immunoSEQ multiplex PCR; in TCRdb, only in-frame clones are kept and a portion is missing. The table lists about 260,000 clones, 68% of them singletons. Sequencing input: naive CD4+ T cells from blood. The V gene is TRBV5-1, the J gene TRBJ2-7, with 8 nucleotides matching TRBD1. The source is a man aged 30 to 45 in good health. CDR3 loop: CASSRGGQGYYEQYF. CDR3 in DNA: TGCGCCAGCAGCCGTGGCGGACAGGGCTATTACGAGCAGTACTTC.